The 10 T cell receptor beta chains below all came from one sample that was sequenced in a study of blood T cells in healthy people across ages. Together with a sample-barcoded 5' primer, a J-beta primer mix was included in a second PCR lasting about 7 to 11 cycles. TCRdb re-analysed the 5' RACE reads in MiXCR, keeping a single row per CDR3 protein. The sample comprises roughly 800,000 distinct CDR3 sequences, roughly 25% of which are singletons, and 3% to 4.5% rests with the top ten. These data also featured in a second study, about T cells of mothers and their children.

Sequences were obtained from blood. These receptors came from a boy younger than 18 in good health.

The chain recombines TRBV6-5 with TRBJ2-7; 11 nucleotides line up with TRBD2. The length of the CDR3 is 14 residues. CDR1 and CDR2 (germline): MNHEY, SVGAGI. The V segment lost 5 bases and the J segment 3 bases; nucleotides outside the gene matches: 3. CDR3 sequence: CASSVTSGNYEQYF. The CDR3 DNA reads TGTGCCAGCAGTGTGACTAGCGGGAACTACGAGCAGTACTTC.

The genes are TRBV29-1 and TRBJ2-6; 7 nucleotides align to TRBD1. V was clipped by 3 bases and J by 0 bases; unmatched bases: 11. CDR1 and CDR2 (germline): SQVTM, ANQGSEA. The CDR3 has 18 amino acids. CDR3 loop: CSVEAVGQSYSGANVLTF. CDR3 in DNA: TGCAGCGTTGAGGCCGTGGGACAGAGCTACTCTGGGGCCAACGTCCTGACTTTC.

This chain connects TRBV15 to TRBJ2-5, with TRBD1 as a possible D gene (5 bases). Germline assignment: CDR1 LNHNV and CDR2 YYDKDF (reference sequence). The CDR3 consists of 14 residues. V gave up 2 bases and J gave up 5 bases, with 12 bases separating them. The CDR3 here is CATSRPQGSETQYF. The CDR3 DNA reads TGTGCCACCAGCAGACCTCAGGGTAGCGAGACCCAGTACTTC. Filled out from reference TRBV15 and TRBJ2-5, the complete variable domain reads DAMVIQNPRYQVTQFGKPVTLSCSQTLNHNVMYWYQQKSSQAPKLLFHYYDKDFNNEADTPDNFQSRRPNTSFCFLDIRSPGLGDTAMYLCATSRPQGSETQYFGPGTRLLVL.

The chain uses TRBV4-2 and TRBJ1-4; the D gene is possibly TRBD1 (5 bases). With 6 bases removed from V and 0 bases from J, the gap between germline ends came to 17 bases. CDR3 size: 17 residues. CDR1 and CDR2 from the germline V gene are LGHNA and YNFKEQ. In nucleotides, the CDR3 is TGTGCCAGCAGTCTGACCCTGTCAGGGACAACTAATGAAAAACTGTTTTTT. It specifies CASSLTLSGTTNEKLFF.

The chain has TRBV7-2 and TRBJ2-5; 7 positions agree with TRBD2. This CDR3 region has 13 residues. V trimming: 8 bases; J trimming: 5 bases; junction bases outside the gene matches: 8. Germline V gene lookup returns CDR1 SGHTA and CDR2 FQGNSA. This CDR3 is CASSRLAIETQYF. The CDR3 DNA reads as TGTGCCAGCTCCCGACTAGCTATCGAGACCCAGTACTTC.

This sequence joins TRBV27 and TRBJ1-2, with 10 positions matching TRBD1. CDR3 length equals 15 residues. Germline CDR1 reads MNHEY; CDR2 reads SMNVEV (reference sequence). Unmatched junction bases numbered 5, after V lost 4 bases and J lost 3 bases. This CDR3 is CASSSPGTGDYGYTF. DNA of the CDR3: TGTGCCAGCAGTTCCCCTGGGACAGGGGACTATGGCTACACCTTC.

The chain carries TRBV12-1 and TRBJ2-7; the table's D gene call, TRBD1, was not cross checked with the DNA. TRBV12-1 is an annotated pseudogene. This CDR3 spans 13 amino acids. The CDR3 DNA is TGTGCCAGCAGCCCAACAGGGGTGGGGGAGCAGTACTTC. As protein: CASSPTGVGEQYF.

This clonotype showed up just a few times. The CDR3 reads CASSLTGRDGYTF. DNA of the CDR3: TGTGCCAGCAGCCTTACAGGGAGGGACGGCTACACCTTC. The chain links TRBV7-3 to TRBJ1-2; D is possibly TRBD1 (6 bases). Germline V gene sequence: CDR1 SGHTA, CDR2 FQGTGA. The CDR3 extends over 13 amino acids. V was trimmed by 5 bases and J by 8 bases, leaving 15 bases between them.

This clonotype was counted between two and nine times. The V gene is TRBV7-3, the J gene TRBJ2-7; D is unresolved. Looked up from germline, CDR1 is SGHTA and CDR2 is FQGTGA. V lost 2 bases, J lost 3 bases, and 8 bases lay in between. The CDR3 loop spans 13 amino acids. The CDR3 spells CASSLGSNYEQYF. CDR3 DNA: TGTGCCAGCAGCTTAGGGTCCAACTACGAGCAGTACTTC.

In its sample, this clonotype was seen a few times. The genes are TRBV7-9 and TRBJ2-1; 7 bases align to TRBD1. Germline V gene lookup returns CDR1 SEHNR and CDR2 FQNEAQ (reference sequence). CDR3 length equals 17 residues. V lost 1 base to trimming and J lost 2 bases; unmatched junction nucleotides: 8. This CDR3 is CASSLEYVQGPYNEQFF. The CDR3 coding sequence is TGTGCCAGCAGCTTAGAATACGTACAGGGGCCCTACAATGAGCAGTTCTTC.